Below, 27 T cell receptor beta chains from the same sample are listed, as sequenced in a study of human T cells and chemical hapten exposure. Documented time point: pre-sensitization, week 0. Treatment denoted: therapeutic diphenylcyclopropenone sensitization with weekly scalp DPC. MiXCR, applied by TCRdb to the RACE reads, yields one record per CDR3 protein. The table has tens of thousands of distinct CDR3 sequences, around 15% seen once; the top ten hold 3.5% to 6%. This specimen consisted of whole blood, obtained in connection with sensitization to the hapten diphenylcyclopropenone (DPC). All receptors derive from a woman aged 45-59 years with alopecia areata. Some clones in this sample may be carry-over from other donors' samples.

This clonotype was found a few times. The genes are TRBV7-9 and TRBJ2-1; TRBD2 agrees at 12 bases. Germline CDR1 is SEHNR and CDR2 is FQNEAQ (reference sequence). The CDR3 totals 15 residues. Trimming took 5 bases from V and 8 from J; bases not matched to a gene: 7. The CDR3 region is CASSHTSGRTDEQFF. In nucleotides, the CDR3 is TGTGCCAGCAGCCACACTAGCGGGAGGACGGATGAGCAGTTCTTC. The entire variable domain, with the rest obtained from reference TRBV7-9 and TRBJ2-1, is as follows: DTGVSQNPRHKITKRGQNVTFRCDPISEHNRLYWYRQTLGQGPEFLTYFQNEAQLEKSRLLSDRFSAERPKGSFSTLEIQRTEQGDSAMYLCASSHTSGRTDEQFFGPGTRLTVL.

This clonotype was observed at least ten times. This CDR3 reads CASGSERGSYNEQFF. CDR3 DNA: TGTGCTAGTGGCTCCGAGCGCGGGAGTTACAATGAGCAGTTCTTC. V and J are TRBV12-5 and TRBJ2-1; 7 nucleotides match TRBD2. Germline V gives CDR1 LGHNT, CDR2 FRNRAP. The CDR3 runs 15 residues. After removal of 6 bases from V and 4 bases from J, the junction contained 9 bases not matched to a gene. Drawing the rest from reference TRBV12-5 and TRBJ2-1, the complete variable domain is DARVTQTPRHKVTEMGQEVTMRCQPILGHNTVFWYRQTMMQGLELLAYFRNRAPLDDSGMPKDRFSAEMPDATLATLKIQPSEPRDSAVYFCASGSERGSYNEQFFGPGTRLTVL.

This clonotype has just a few counts. This sequence joins TRBV11-2 and TRBJ2-2; D is undetermined. CDR1 SGHAT and CDR2 FQNNGV come from the germline V gene. V dropped 2 bases and J dropped 6 bases, with 13 bases sitting between them. The CDR3 length is 15 residues. The CDR3 reads CASSLSRIKAGELFF. The CDR3 DNA reads as TGTGCCAGCAGCTTAAGTAGGATTAAGGCCGGGGAGCTGTTTTTT.

V is TRBV29-1 and J is TRBJ2-5; D might be TRBD2 (6 bases). The germline gives CDR1 SQVTM, CDR2 ANQGSEA. This CDR3 is 14 amino acids long. Trimming left V 2 bases short and J 5 bases short, with 15 bases between. CDR3 nucleotide sequence: TGCAGCGTTGAACTCACTCTAGCGAGGGAGACCCAGTACTTC. This encodes CSVELTLARETQYF. The variable domain in full, completed from reference TRBV29-1 and TRBJ2-5, reads SAVISQKPSRDICQRGTSLTIQCQVDSQVTMMFWYRQQPGQSLTLIATANQGSEATYESGFVIDKFPISRPNLTFSTLTVSNMSPEDSSIYLCSVELTLARETQYFGPGTRLLVL.

The genes are TRBV7-2 and TRBJ2-1; 12 positions match TRBD2. Unmatched junction bases numbered 8, after V lost 1 base and J lost 10 bases. The V gene's germline CDR1 is SGHTA and CDR2 FQGNSA. The CDR3 contains 16 residues. CDR3 DNA: TGTGCCAGCAGCTTAGAGTTGCTAGCGGGAGGGTACGAGCAGTTCTTC. Translation: CASSLELLAGGYEQFF.

A few counts support this clonotype. The V and J genes are TRBV29-1 and TRBJ2-6, with a weak D call TRBD1 (6 bases). This CDR3 region has 13 residues. Trimming left V 3 bases short and J 6 bases short, with 9 bases between. Per the germline V gene, CDR1 is SQVTM and CDR2 is ANQGSEA. CDR3 sequence reads: CSVESGEANVLTF. Here the CDR3 DNA reads TGCAGCGTTGAGTCAGGGGAGGCCAACGTCCTGACTTTC.

This clonotype was detected a few times. The chain uses TRBV7-2 and TRBJ2-2; D is possibly TRBD2 (6 bases). Trimming left V 5 bases short and J 2 bases short, with 18 bases between. The germline gives CDR1 SGHTA, CDR2 FQGNSA. This CDR3 comprises 17 residues. CDR3 sequence: CASSTPPGTLNTGELFF. CDR3 in DNA: TGTGCCAGCAGCACCCCTCCCGGGACTCTTAACACCGGGGAGCTGTTTTTT. The full variable domain, rest sourced from reference TRBV7-2 and TRBJ2-2, is GAGVSQSPSNKVTEKGKDVELRCDPISGHTALYWYRQSLGQGLEFLIYFQGNSAPDKSGLPSDRFSAERTGGSVSTLTIQRTQQEDSAVYLCASSTPPGTLNTGELFFGEGSRLTVL.

The chain carries TRBV19 and TRBJ2-3; D call uncertain. Looked up from germline, CDR1 is LNHDA and CDR2 is SQIVND (reference sequence). Trimming stripped 11 bases from V and 0 bases from J, with 12 bases between. This CDR3 has 13 amino acids. CDR3 coding DNA: TGTGCCGTTAGCAGCCCTAGCACAGATACGCAGTATTTT. Protein sequence: CAVSSPSTDTQYF.

There are a few counts of this clonotype. This chain uses TRBV7-9 with TRBJ2-7; D gene unclear. The length of the CDR3 is 12 residues. V gave up 1 base and J gave up 9 bases, with 10 bases separating them. The germline V gene has CDR1 SEHNR and CDR2 FQNEAQ (reference sequence). Here the CDR3 DNA reads TGTGCCAGCAGCTTAGAGAAGATCGGGCAGTACTTC. Translating gives CASSLEKIGQYF. The full variable domain, with the rest looked up from reference TRBV7-9 and TRBJ2-7, is DTGVSQNPRHKITKRGQNVTFRCDPISEHNRLYWYRQTLGQGPEFLTYFQNEAQLEKSRLLSDRFSAERPKGSFSTLEIQRTEQGDSAMYLCASSLEKIGQYFGPGTRLTVT.

The rearrangement uses TRBV20-1 and TRBJ2-1; 9 nucleotides match TRBD2. With V trimmed by 3 bases and J by 6 bases, 6 bases remained unmatched. The CDR3 runs 14 residues. Germline V gene lookup returns CDR1 DFQATT and CDR2 SNEGSKA (reference sequence). The CDR3 sequence is CSASSSGAPNEQFF. The CDR3 DNA reads TGCAGTGCTAGCTCTAGCGGGGCGCCCAATGAGCAGTTCTTC.

This chain joins TRBV12-3 or TRBV12-4 and TRBJ1-4; a weak D match, TRBD1 (5 bases). The CDR3 has 19 amino acids. The V end lost 5 bases, the J end lost 0 bases, and 22 bases lay between the germline ends. CDR3 bases: TGTGCCAGCAGTACTACGTGGGGCAGGACTAACGCAACTAATGAAAAACTGTTTTTT. This gives the protein CASSTTWGRTNATNEKLFF.

This chain joins TRBV18 and TRBJ2-3, with D perhaps matching TRBD1 (6 bases). This CDR3 is built from 18 residues. Deletions cut 1 base from V and 1 base from J, with 18 bases between. Germline CDR1 and CDR2: KGHSH and LQKENI. The CDR3 reads CASSPLSYQGSGTDTQYF. For the CDR3, the DNA is TGTGCCAGCTCACCACTCAGTTATCAGGGGTCGGGCACAGATACGCAGTATTTT.

V gene TRBV29-1 combines with J gene TRBJ2-5, with D tentatively TRBD2 (5 bases). Germline loops: CDR1 SQVTM, CDR2 ANQGSEA. CDR3 length: 13 residues. The V end lost 1 base, the J end lost 2 bases, and 8 bases lay between the germline ends. CDR3: CSVEGRDQETQYF. The CDR3 DNA sequence: TGCAGCGTTGAAGGACGGGATCAAGAGACCCAGTACTTC.

V is TRBV7-2 and J is TRBJ2-1; TRBD2 matches at 9 bases. This CDR3 contains 17 residues. Germline V gene data show CDR1 as SGHTA and CDR2 as FQGNSA. With V trimmed by 1 base and J by 8 bases, 12 bases remained unmatched. The CDR3 loop reads CASSLEKTSGTADEQFF. The CDR3 DNA is TGTGCCAGCAGCTTAGAAAAGACTAGCGGCACAGCGGATGAGCAGTTCTTC.

This clonotype came up a few times. V is TRBV4-2 and J is TRBJ2-1; 8 nucleotides match TRBD2. The V gene's germline CDR1 is LGHNA and CDR2 YNFKEQ. The V and J ends lost 5 bases and 3 bases, in that order; junction bases with no gene match: 9. The CDR3 extends over 16 amino acids. In DNA form, the CDR3 reads TGTGCCAGCAGCTCCCAGGCTAGCGGGTTCTACAATGAGCAGTTCTTC. Protein product: CASSSQASGFYNEQFF.

The genes are TRBV10-2 and TRBJ2-3; 12 bases agree with TRBD2. Germline V gene data show CDR1 as WSHSY and CDR2 as SAAADI. The junction had 6 bases not matched to a gene; V was cut back by 6 bases and J by 5 bases. The CDR3 contains 15 residues. The CDR3 reads CASSLAGGPGDTQYF. The CDR3 DNA reads as TGCGCCAGCAGCCTAGCGGGAGGGCCTGGAGATACGCAGTATTTT.

The table lists this clonotype with a few counts. In nucleotides, the CDR3 is TGTGCCAGCAGTAGGGGCACAGATACGCAGTATTTT. It yields the protein CASSRGTDTQYF. The V gene is TRBV12-3 or TRBV12-4, the J gene TRBJ2-3; D remains ambiguous. V lost 5 bases and J lost 1, with 4 bases in between. The CDR3 totals 12 residues.

This chain joins TRBV2 and TRBJ2-7; D is uncertain. Germline CDR1 SNHLY, CDR2 FYNNEI. The length of the CDR3 is 13 residues. V gave up 4 bases and J gave up 2 bases, with 9 bases separating them. CDR3 nucleotide sequence: TGTGCCAGCAGTGCGGGCGGTACCTACGAGCAGTACTTC. Its protein is CASSAGGTYEQYF.

This clonotype was found many times. This chain joins TRBV20-1 and TRBJ2-3, with 9 bases fitting TRBD2. Trimming at V came to 3 bases and at J to 1 base, leaving 5 bases not matched to a gene. Looked up from germline, CDR1 is DFQATT and CDR2 is SNEGSKA (reference sequence). CDR3 length equals 15 residues. DNA for the CDR3: TGCAGTGCTAGGATAGCGGGAGTGGGCACAGATACGCAGTATTTT. It codes for CSARIAGVGTDTQYF.

V and J are TRBV11-2 and TRBJ2-1; 11 bases align to TRBD1. The CDR3 sequence is 13 residues long. CDR1 is SGHAT, CDR2 FQNNGV, per germline. Trimming cost V 5 bases and J 9 bases; bases outside gene matches: 3. CDR3 region: CASSGQGAAEQFF. The CDR3 coding sequence is TGTGCCAGCAGCGGACAGGGGGCTGCTGAGCAGTTCTTC.

There are a few counts of this clonotype. V gene TRBV2 combines with J gene TRBJ1-1, with TRBD1 as a possible D gene (6 bases). The CDR3 consists of 12 residues. Germline CDR1 and CDR2: SNHLY and FYNNEI. Trimming stripped 7 bases from V and 7 bases from J, with 13 bases between. The CDR3 nucleotides are TGTGCCAGCACCGGACAGTTATATGAAGCTTTCTTT. This translates into CASTGQLYEAFF.

This clonotype has only a few counts. V gene TRBV19 combines with J gene TRBJ2-2; 7 bases fit TRBD1. Germline values: CDR1 LNHDA, CDR2 SQIVND (reference sequence). The CDR3 covers 14 residues. The junction had 2 bases not matched to a gene; V was cut back by 6 bases and J by 1 base. CDR3 coding DNA: TGTGCCAGTAGCCGACAGGGGAACACCGGGGAGCTGTTTTTT. The encoded protein is CASSRQGNTGELFF.

This clonotype was counted between two and nine times. This rearrangement joins TRBV9 to TRBJ2-7; a possible D gene is TRBD2 (6 bases). CDR3 size: 13 residues. V was trimmed by 3 bases and J by 4 bases, leaving 11 bases between them. Germline V gene lookup returns CDR1 SGDLS and CDR2 YYNGEE. CDR3 in DNA: TGTGCCAGCAGCGCCGGGACTGAGTACGAGCAGTACTTC. Protein: CASSAGTEYEQYF.

This clonotype was recorded a few times. The rearrangement joins TRBV29-1 to TRBJ2-1, with TRBD1 matching over 8 bases. CDR3 length: 12 amino acids. The germline V gene has CDR1 SQVTM and CDR2 ANQGSEA. The J segment lost 8 bases and the V segment lost 6 bases, leaving 6 bases of the junction unmatched. CDR3 DNA sequence: TGCAGCGTCTCCAGGGGGCATTATGAGCAGTTCTTC. Protein product: CSVSRGHYEQFF.

This clonotype was seen more than once but under ten times. The chain combines TRBV18 with TRBJ2-1; 7 bases line up with TRBD1. Losses at the gene ends were 5 bases for V and 6 bases for J; bases not matched to a gene: 10. The CDR3 totals 15 residues. The germline V gene encodes CDR1 KGHSH and CDR2 LQKENI. CDR3 sequence reads: CASSATTGNGNEQFF. CDR3 DNA: TGTGCCAGCTCAGCCACGACAGGGAACGGCAATGAGCAGTTCTTC. The whole variable domain, remainder taken from reference TRBV18 and TRBJ2-1, is NAGVMQNPRHLVRRRGQEARLRCSPMKGHSHVYWYRQLPEEGLKFMVYLQKENIIDESGMPKERFSAEFPKEGPSILRIQQVVRGDSAAYFCASSATTGNGNEQFFGPGTRLTVL.

This clonotype was picked up a small number of times. The CDR3 region has the DNA TGTGCCAGCAGCCGGGGAGCTAACTATGGCTACACCTTC. As protein: CASSRGANYGYTF. The rearrangement links TRBV6-5 to TRBJ1-2; D unclear. CDR1 and CDR2 (germline): MNHEY, SVGAGI. This CDR3 has 13 amino acids. Trimming took off 6 bases at V and 0 bases at J, with 8 bases between the two ends.

This clonotype was observed at least ten times. This sequence joins TRBV12-3 or TRBV12-4 and TRBJ2-7; 7 bases fit TRBD1. The length of the CDR3 is 17 residues. Losses at the gene ends were 5 bases for V and 1 base for J; bases not matched to a gene: 14. CDR3 DNA: TGTGCCAGCAGTCGGGGACAGACTCAAGGGGAGTCCTACGAGCAGTACTTC. Translating it yields CASSRGQTQGESYEQYF.